The 27 T cell receptor beta chains below come from one sample, sequenced in a study of Graves' ophthalmopathy and Graves' hyperthyroidism. RNA transcripts provided the template for amplifying TCR beta CDR3 regions. HTBI primers were used in a first-round RT-PCR, which preceded a second-round multiplex PCR. TCRdb reprocessed the multiplex PCR reads via MiXCR and lists one record per CDR3 protein. The sample carries around 600,000 distinct CDR3 sequences, more than 40% recorded once. Sequencing was performed on peripheral blood. These receptors originate from an adult man with Graves' ophthalmopathy.

This clonotype was seen many times. CDR3 DNA sequence: TGTGCCAGCAGTCCTCGACAGGCCTCGTTCACTGAAGCTTTCTTT. Its translation is CASSPRQASFTEAFF. The chain has TRBV12-3 or TRBV12-4 and TRBJ1-1; D may be TRBD1 (6 bases). Deletions cut 5 bases from V and 4 bases from J, with 17 bases between. The length of the CDR3 is 15 residues.

At least ten counts were recorded for this clonotype. As DNA, the CDR3 is TGCAGTGCAACTCCAGGACAGGGGGGAGCCTACGAGCAGTACTTC. Residues: CSATPGQGGAYEQYF. This sequence joins TRBV20-1 and TRBJ2-7; 10 nucleotides agree with TRBD1. After removal of 6 bases from V and 2 bases from J, the junction contained 10 bases not matched to a gene. CDR1 DFQATT and CDR2 SNEGSKA come from the germline V gene (reference sequence). The CDR3 totals 15 residues.

The chain carries TRBV9 and TRBJ2-7; 8 bases are shared with TRBD1. The CDR3 spans 14 residues. With V trimmed by 3 bases and J by 5 bases, 7 bases remained unmatched. In germline, CDR1 is SGDLS, CDR2 YYNGEE. In DNA, the CDR3 is TGTGCCAGCAGCGAGGGACAGGCCCGGGACGAGCAGTACTTC. Translation: CASSEGQARDEQYF.

There are a few counts of this clonotype. The V call is TRBV9, the J call TRBJ1-1; possibly TRBD1 for D (5 bases). The length of the CDR3 is 14 residues. The V gene's germline CDR1 is SGDLS and CDR2 YYNGEE. V lost 4 bases, J lost 6 bases, and 16 bases lay in between. The DNA of the CDR3 is TGTGCCAGCAGCCAGCGGCAGGGTGTTCCTGAAGCTTTCTTT. It specifies CASSQRQGVPEAFF.

This chain uses TRBV27 with TRBJ2-6; D is perhaps TRBD1 (5 bases). Germline-derived CDR1 and CDR2 are MNHEY and SMNVEV (reference sequence). With 4 bases removed from V and 0 bases from J, the gap between germline ends came to 13 bases. The CDR3 is made up of 17 amino acids. In nucleotides, the CDR3 is TGTGCCAGCAGTTCTGTGACAGCCCTCTCTGGGGCCAACGTCCTGACTTTC. As protein: CASSSVTALSGANVLTF.

CDR3 coding DNA: TGTGCCAGCAGACCCGAGACAGGGTTAGGCTACACCTTC. Translation gives CASRPETGLGYTF. The chain employs TRBV25-1 and TRBJ1-2; 7 bases are a match to TRBD1. Germline loops: CDR1 MGHDK, CDR2 SYGVNS. The V segment lost 6 bases and the J segment 8 bases; nucleotides outside the gene matches: 9. The CDR3 has 13 residues.

This clonotype was detected many times. The chain carries TRBV6-5 and TRBJ2-7, with 10 bases matching TRBD1. Per germline, CDR1 MNHEY and CDR2 SVGAGI. J was trimmed by 5 bases and V by 2 bases; bases with no gene match: 3. This CDR3 is built from 14 residues. The CDR3 spells CASSYRDRGDEQYF. The CDR3 DNA is TGTGCCAGCAGTTACCGGGACAGGGGTGACGAGCAGTACTTC.

The chain has TRBV12-3 or TRBV12-4 and TRBJ2-2; D gene uncertain. Trimming left V 2 bases short and J 6 bases short, with 4 bases between. The CDR3 covers 12 residues. The CDR3 region is CASSLWPGELFF. The CDR3 DNA sequence: TGTGCCAGCAGTTTATGGCCCGGGGAGCTGTTTTTT.

This clonotype was recorded at least ten times. The chain recombines TRBV3-1 with TRBJ1-1, with TRBD1 as a possible D gene (5 bases). From germline, CDR1 is LGHDT and CDR2 YNNKEL (reference sequence). The CDR3 loop spans 14 amino acids. Trimming cost V 1 base and J 1 base, with 7 bases left between them. CDR3 protein: CASSQARGNTEAFF. The CDR3, as DNA: TGTGCCAGCAGCCAAGCAAGGGGGAACACTGAAGCTTTCTTT.

The chain has TRBV20-1 and TRBJ1-2, with no clear D. The CDR3 loop spans 10 amino acids. The V gene's germline CDR1 is DFQATT and CDR2 SNEGSKA (reference sequence). Trimming pared 3 bases from V and 6 bases from J, leaving 5 bases between. CDR3 DNA: TGCAGTGCTAGTGATGATGGCTACACCTTC. It is translated as CSASDDGYTF.

This clonotype has more than one count but fewer than ten. V usage is TRBV12-3 or TRBV12-4 and J usage is TRBJ1-1; possible D gene TRBD1, 6 bases. The CDR3 covers 15 residues. The V end was cut by 4 bases, the J end by 10 bases, with 22 bases between. The CDR3 DNA is TGTGCCAGCAGTTCGCACGGGACCCCCAGGGGTGCAGCTTTCTTT. Encoded protein: CASSSHGTPRGAAFF.

J is TRBJ2-2 and V is TRBV5-6; D is unresolved. This CDR3 has 16 residues. Per the germline V gene, CDR1 is SGHDT and CDR2 is YYEEEE. Trimming stripped 1 base from V and 4 bases from J, with 14 bases between. The DNA for the CDR3 is TGTGCCAGCAGCTTGAACCAGGTCGTCGGCACCGGGGAGCTGTTTTTT. Translating gives CASSLNQVVGTGELFF.

This clonotype was detected ten times or more. The genes are TRBV27 and TRBJ1-6, with D perhaps TRBD1 (6 bases). Per germline, CDR1 MNHEY and CDR2 SMNVEV (reference sequence). The CDR3 is made up of 13 amino acids. Trimming shortened V by 5 bases and J by 10 bases, and 12 bases separated the two germline ends. In DNA form, the CDR3 reads TGTGCCAGCAGTGTCCACAGGGAATCACCCCTCCACTTT. Translating gives CASSVHRESPLHF.

This clonotype came up many times. The genes are TRBV7-9 and TRBJ1-4, with 7 bases matching TRBD1. V trimming: 6 bases; J trimming: 3 bases; junction bases outside the gene matches: 7. Germline V gene lookup returns CDR1 SEHNR and CDR2 FQNEAQ (reference sequence). The CDR3 spans 15 residues. The CDR3, as DNA: TGTGCCAGCAGAACATCCGGGACAGCTAATGAAAAACTGTTTTTT. It translates to CASRTSGTANEKLFF.

The chain recombines TRBV7-2 with TRBJ1-5, with 8 bases that match TRBD1. The CDR3 has 13 residues. J gave up 11 bases and V 4 bases, and 7 bases lay outside the gene matches. CDR1 and CDR2 from the germline V gene are SGHTA and FQGNSA. This chain's CDR3 is CASSSTGAETQHF. In DNA form, the CDR3 reads TGTGCCAGCAGCTCGACAGGGGCAGAGACCCAGCATTTT.

This clonotype was detected only a few times. The chain links TRBV10-3 to TRBJ1-2; a possible D gene is TRBD1 (6 bases). Germline assignment: CDR1 ENHRY and CDR2 SYGVKD. The CDR3 loop spans 13 amino acids. V was trimmed by 2 bases and J by 4 bases, leaving 8 bases between them. The CDR3 nucleotides are TGTGCCATCAGTGAGCAGGGGTCCTATGGCTACACCTTC. This translates into CAISEQGSYGYTF.

The rearrangement uses TRBV6-2 or TRBV6-3 and TRBJ1-5, with 8 positions matching TRBD1. This CDR3 is built from 15 residues. V dropped 7 bases and J dropped 3; count of bases not matched to a gene: 8. In germline, CDR1 is MNHEY, CDR2 SVGEGT. CDR3 residues: CASNTGQGFNQPQHF. For the CDR3, the DNA is TGTGCCAGCAATACCGGACAGGGCTTCAATCAGCCCCAGCATTTT.

J is TRBJ1-2 and V is TRBV12-3 or TRBV12-4, with D tentatively TRBD1 (6 bases). The CDR3 spans 13 residues. Trimming removed 3 bases from V and 7 bases from J, with 12 bases in between. CDR3 residues: CASSFIGGVGYTF. The CDR3 DNA reads TGTGCCAGCAGTTTTATAGGGGGAGTTGGCTACACCTTC.

With respect to this clonotype: A read error may produce the germline difference seen at one junction end. The J gene is TRBJ2-2, the V gene TRBV7-2; D may be TRBD1 (6 bases). This CDR3 region has 16 residues. Looked up from germline, CDR1 is SGHTA and CDR2 is FQGNSA. DNA of the CDR3: TGTGCCGGCAGCTTACCACAGGGAATCGACACCGGGGAGCTGTCTTTT. It codes for CAGSLPQGIDTGELSF.

The rearrangement links TRBV2 to TRBJ2-7; 7 bases line up with TRBD1. Germline V lookup: CDR1 SNHLY, CDR2 FYNNEI. The CDR3 extends over 8 amino acids. CDR3 sequence: CASSVGQV. In nucleotides, the CDR3 is TGTGCCAGCAGTGTGGGACAGGTC.

V usage is TRBV6-5 and J usage is TRBJ2-5; 14 bases match TRBD2. The V segment lost 6 bases and the J segment 6 bases; nucleotides outside the gene matches: 6. The CDR3 length is 15 residues. Germline V gene lookup returns CDR1 MNHEY and CDR2 SVGAGI. The CDR3 DNA reads as TGTGCCAGCAGCCAGACTAGCGGGGGGGCCAAGACCCAGTACTTC. Protein: CASSQTSGGAKTQYF.

A few counts support this clonotype. The CDR3, as DNA: TGCAGCGTTGGGGACGGAACTAGCACAGATACGCAGTATTTT. Its translation: CSVGDGTSTDTQYF. The chain is built from TRBV29-1 and TRBJ2-3; D is possibly TRBD1 or TRBD2 (5 bases each). Germline-derived CDR1 and CDR2 are SQVTM and ANQGSEA. There are 14 residues in the CDR3. With 4 bases removed from V and 0 bases from J, the gap between germline ends came to 11 bases.

There are a few counts of this clonotype. This chain uses TRBV15 with TRBJ2-3, with 7 bases identical to TRBD2. This CDR3 has 18 amino acids. CDR1 and CDR2 from the germline V gene are LNHNV and YYDKDF (reference sequence). V lost 4 bases, J lost 2 bases, and 15 bases stayed unmatched. The CDR3 coding sequence is TGTGCCACCAGCACAAACCCAGAGCAGCGGGAAACCACAGATACGCAGTATTTT. Protein product: CATSTNPEQRETTDTQYF.

This clonotype was counted ten times or more. The chain is built from TRBV2 and TRBJ1-1; 10 nucleotides align to TRBD1. CDR3 size: 17 residues. Looked up from germline, CDR1 is SNHLY and CDR2 is FYNNEI. V dropped 5 bases and J dropped 1; count of bases not matched to a gene: 10. The CDR3 loop reads CASSYRPDRGPNTEAFF. The DNA for the CDR3 is TGTGCCAGCAGTTACCGCCCTGACAGGGGGCCGAACACTGAAGCTTTCTTT.

This chain joins TRBV30 and TRBJ1-2; no definite D call. The V and J ends lost 0 bases and 7 bases respectively, with 9 bases between them. The CDR3 has 12 amino acids. Germline lookup yields CDR1 GTSNPN and CDR2 SVGIG (reference sequence). CDR3 in DNA: TGTGCCTGGAGTGTACTCGGGTTTGGCTACACCTTC. It translates to CAWSVLGFGYTF.

This clonotype was picked up many times. The gene calls are TRBV20-1 and TRBJ1-4; D unresolved. Germline CDR1 is DFQATT and CDR2 is SNEGSKA (reference sequence). V was trimmed by 0 bases and J by 8 bases, leaving 13 bases between them. The length of the CDR3 is 14 residues. DNA for the CDR3: TGCAGTGCTAGAGACGTCGGGCCGAACGAAAAACTGTTTTTT. Its translation is CSARDVGPNEKLFF.

This clonotype was recorded many times. A read error may produce the germline difference seen at one junction end. The rearrangement joins TRBV5-1 to TRBJ2-5, with TRBD2 matching 14 bases. Germline CDR1 and CDR2: SGHRS and YFSETQ. This CDR3 contains 15 residues. This CDR3 is CASSLGLAGGETQYF. CDR3 bases: TGTGCCAGCAGCTTAGGACTAGCGGGGGGAGAGACCCAGTACTTC.